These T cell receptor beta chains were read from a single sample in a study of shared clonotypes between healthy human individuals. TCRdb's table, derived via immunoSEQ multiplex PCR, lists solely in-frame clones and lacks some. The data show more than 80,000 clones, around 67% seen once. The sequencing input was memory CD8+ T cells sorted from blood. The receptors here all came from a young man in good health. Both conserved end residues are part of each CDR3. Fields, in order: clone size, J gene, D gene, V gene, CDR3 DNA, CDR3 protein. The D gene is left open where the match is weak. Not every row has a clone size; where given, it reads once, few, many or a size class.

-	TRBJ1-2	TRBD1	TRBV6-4	TGTGCCAGCAGTGCGTCGCCAACCGGGACAGAGGAGAGGGCTAACTATGGCTACACCTTC	CASSASPTGTEERANYGYTF
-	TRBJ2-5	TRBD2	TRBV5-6	TGTGCCAGCAGCTCGGGGGGGCTCTCTAGCGGGAGGGCCTTGAGGATCCAGTACTTC	CASSSGGLSSGRALRIQYF
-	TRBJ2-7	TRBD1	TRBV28	TGTGCCAGTGAGGGACAGGGCTCCTACGAGCAGTACTTC	CASEGQGSYEQYF
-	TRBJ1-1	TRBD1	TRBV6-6	TGTGCCAGCAGTAACCCGGGACAGGAGAACACTGAAGCTTTCTTT	CASSNPGQENTEAFF
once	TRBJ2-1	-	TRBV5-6	TGTGCCAGCAGCCCAGCGGTAAGCTCCTACAATGAGCAGTTCTTC	CASSPAVSSYNEQFF
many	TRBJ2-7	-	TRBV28	TGTGCCAGCAGTTTGACTGACTACGAGCAGTACTTC	CASSLTDYEQYF
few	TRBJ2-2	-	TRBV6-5	TGTGCCAGCACCAGAGGGGAGGCCGGGGAGCTGTTTTTT	CASTRGEAGELFF
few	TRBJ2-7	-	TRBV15	TGTGCCACCAGCAGAGATTTGTCCTACGAGCAGTACTTC	CATSRDLSYEQYF
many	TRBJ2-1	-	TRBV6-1	TGTGCCAGCAGTCTCACGGGACGGGAGCAGTTCTTC	CASSLTGREQFF
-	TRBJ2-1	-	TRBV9	TGTGCCAGCAACGGGGGAGACAAGACATACAATGAGCAGTTCTTC	CASNGGDKTYNEQFF
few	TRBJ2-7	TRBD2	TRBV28	TGTGCCAGCAGTTCACTAGCGAATCAAACCCCCTACGAGCAGTACTTC	CASSSLANQTPYEQYF
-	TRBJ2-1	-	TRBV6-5	TGTGCCAGCATTTTTCACAATGAGCAGTTCTTC	CASIFHNEQFF
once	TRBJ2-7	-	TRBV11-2	TGTGCCAGCAGCGGGGATATCACCTTTCGCGAGCAGTACTTC	CASSGDITFREQYF
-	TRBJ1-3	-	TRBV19	TGTGCCAGTAGTGGACTGAGGGACTCTGGAAACACCATATATTTT	CASSGLRDSGNTIYF
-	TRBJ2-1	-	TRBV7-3	TGTGCCAGCAGCTTATATAGACGGAATAGGAATGAGCAGTTCTTC	CASSLYRRNRNEQFF
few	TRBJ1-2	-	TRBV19	TGTGCCAGTACCACCGAACCATCGTTCGGGGGCTACACCTTC	CASTTEPSFGGYTF
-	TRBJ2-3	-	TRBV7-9	TGTGCCAGCAGCCCGAAATTAAAAGAGAAGGGGGAAAAGTATTTT	CASSPKLKEKGEKYF
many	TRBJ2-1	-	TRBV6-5	TGTGCCAGCAGTTACTCGACTACCTACAATGAGCAGTTCTTC	CASSYSTTYNEQFF
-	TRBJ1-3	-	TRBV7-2	TGTGCCAGCAGCTTAGTTGCAGGGCCTCCGGTGGAGGCCACCATATATTTT	CASSLVAGPPVEATIYF
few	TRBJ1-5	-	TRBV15	TGTGCCACCAGCAGAGATTCAAACACGGGAGTTGGCAATCAGCCCCAGCATTTT	CATSRDSNTGVGNQPQHF
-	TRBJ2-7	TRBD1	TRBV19	TGTGCCAGTAGTTCTCTAACGGACAGGGCCTACGAGCAGTACTTC	CASSSLTDRAYEQYF
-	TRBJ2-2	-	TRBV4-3	TGCGCCAGCAGCCAAGGAAACGCCCCCACCGGGGAGCTGTTTTTT	CASSQGNAPTGELFF
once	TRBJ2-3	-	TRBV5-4	TGTGCCAGCAGCTTGTCCAGGTCAGATACGCAGTATTTT	CASSLSRSDTQYF
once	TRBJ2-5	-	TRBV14	TGTGCCAGCAGCCAAGTTGTAACAGGGCAAGAGACCCAGTACTTC	CASSQVVTGQETQYF
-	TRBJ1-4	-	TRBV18	TGTGCCAGCTCCCCTCTAGGTGAAAAACTGTTTTTT	CASSPLGEKLFF
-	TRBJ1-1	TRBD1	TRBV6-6	TGTGCCAGCAGTTTTACAGGGGGTTGGACTGAAGCTTTCTTT	CASSFTGGWTEAFF
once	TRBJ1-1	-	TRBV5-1	TGCGCCAGCAGCTTATGGGGGACGGACACTGAAGCTTTCTTT	CASSLWGTDTEAFF
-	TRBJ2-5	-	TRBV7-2	TGTGCCAGCAGCTTATCGGGGCGGGGCCAAGAGACCCAGTACTTC	CASSLSGRGQETQYF
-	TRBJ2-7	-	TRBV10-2	TGCGCCAGCAGTGAATGGCCCTCTCGTTACGAGCAGTACTTC	CASSEWPSRYEQYF
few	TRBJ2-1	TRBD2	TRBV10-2	TGCGCCGCTCACCCGCTAGCGGGAGGCAATGAGCAGTTCTTC	CAAHPLAGGNEQFF
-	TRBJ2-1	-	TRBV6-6	TGTGCCAGCAGTTACTCAAGGGAGGTGGGGAATGAGCAGTTCTTC	CASSYSREVGNEQFF
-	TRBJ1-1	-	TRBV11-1	TGTGCCAGCAGCTTAGGTCCTGTACGCGAAGCTTTCTTT	CASSLGPVREAFF
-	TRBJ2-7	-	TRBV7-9	TGTGCCAGCAACCTAATGGGAGGCGAGCAGTACTTC	CASNLMGGEQYF
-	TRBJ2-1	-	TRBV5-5	TGTGCCAGCAGCAACCGGGACCTAGAGATTGAGCAGTTCTTC	CASSNRDLEIEQFF
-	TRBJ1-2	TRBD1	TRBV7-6	TGTGCCAGCAGCTTGACAGGGTCCCCAGACTATGGCTACACCTTC	CASSLTGSPDYGYTF
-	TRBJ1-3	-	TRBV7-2	TGTGCCAGCAGCACTCACCCCCGGCACACTTCATCTGGAAACACCATATATTTT	CASSTHPRHTSSGNTIYF
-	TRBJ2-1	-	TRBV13	TGTGCCAGCAGCCCTAAAGGCACCTACAATGAGCAGTTCTTC	CASSPKGTYNEQFF
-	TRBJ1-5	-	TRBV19	TGTGCCAGTAGATCAGGGCGGTACGGCAATCAGCCCCAGCATTTT	CASRSGRYGNQPQHF
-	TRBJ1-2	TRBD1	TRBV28	TGTGCCAGCAGTGACGGACAGGGGGCGTTTCTTGTGGAATATGGCTACACCTTC	CASSDGQGAFLVEYGYTF